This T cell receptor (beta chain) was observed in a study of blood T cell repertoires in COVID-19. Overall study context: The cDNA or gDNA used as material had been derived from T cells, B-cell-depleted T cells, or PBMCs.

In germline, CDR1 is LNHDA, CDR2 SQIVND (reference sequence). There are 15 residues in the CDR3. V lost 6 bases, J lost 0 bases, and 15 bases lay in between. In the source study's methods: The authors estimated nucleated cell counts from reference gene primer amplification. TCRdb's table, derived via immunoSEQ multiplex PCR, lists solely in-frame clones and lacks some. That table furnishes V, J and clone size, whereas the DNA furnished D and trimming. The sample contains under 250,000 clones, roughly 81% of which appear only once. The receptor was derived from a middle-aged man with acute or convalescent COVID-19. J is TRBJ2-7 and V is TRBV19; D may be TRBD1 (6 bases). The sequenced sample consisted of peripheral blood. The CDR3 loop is CASRGNDRSSYEQYF. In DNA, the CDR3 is TGTGCCAGTAGGGGGAATGACAGGAGCTCCTACGAGCAGTACTTC.